What follows is one T cell receptor (beta chain) and its context. This specimen belongs to a study of CD8 T cells in Susac syndrome. Trimming took 7 bases from V and 0 from J, leaving 7 bases between them. Germline values: CDR1 MNHEY, CDR2 SVGEGT. CDR3 size: 13 residues. Reverse transcription used roughly 0.45 to 1 ug RNA and random hexamers. Via MiXCR, TCRdb re-called the immunoSEQ multiplex PCR reads, giving one row per CDR3 protein. The sample yields approximately 160,000 distinct CDR3 sequences, 90% to 95% seen once. The sequenced sample was CD4+ T cells from PBMCs. This receptor was identified in a human donor with multiple sclerosis. The chain joins TRBV6-2 or TRBV6-3 to TRBJ2-1, with D uncertain. The CDR3 nucleotides are TGTGCCAGCAACGTAGCCTCCTACAATGAGCAGTTCTTC. Its translation is CASNVASYNEQFF.